One sample yielded the 29 T cell receptor beta chains listed below, sequenced in a study of blood T cell repertoires in COVID-19. The data were produced by immunoSEQ multiplex PCR, yet TCRdb's version contains in-frame clones alone and is incomplete. The sample lists about 150,000 clones; around 89% were seen once. Sequences were obtained from PBMCs or T cells enriched from blood (not recorded which). The receptors were sampled from a woman in her twenties or thirties with acute COVID-19.

This clone was observed once. The chain combines TRBV7-6 with TRBJ2-1, with 7 nucleotides matching TRBD1. The J segment lost 5 bases and the V segment lost 5 bases, leaving 6 bases of the junction unmatched. The CDR3 covers 14 residues. CDR1 and CDR2 from the germline V gene are SGHVS and FNYEAQ. CDR3 region: CASSLDRWDNEQFF. The CDR3 nucleotides read TGTGCCAGCAGCCTGGACAGGTGGGACAATGAGCAGTTCTTC.

V and J are TRBV24-1 and TRBJ1-5; D may be TRBD1 (6 bases). In germline, CDR1 is KGHDR, CDR2 SFDVKD. V shed 9 bases and J shed 3 bases, with 11 bases lying between them. CDR3 size: 13 residues. The CDR3 protein is CATSGENNQPQHF. The CDR3, as DNA: TGTGCCACCTCAGGGGAAAACAATCAGCCCCAGCATTTT.

CDR3 region: CASSLDWGSGATGELFF. The CDR3 nucleotides read TGTGCCAGCAGCTTAGATTGGGGAAGTGGGGCCACCGGGGAGCTGTTTTTT. The chain links TRBV7-9 to TRBJ2-2; tentatively, D is TRBD1 (5 bases). CDR1 and CDR2 from the germline V gene are SEHNR and FQNEAQ (reference sequence). This CDR3 region has 17 residues. The V end was cut by 1 base, the J end by 4 bases, with 16 bases between.

This sequence joins TRBV7-2 and TRBJ2-1, with D perhaps TRBD2 (6 bases). Trimming stripped 7 bases from V and 5 bases from J, with 18 bases between. CDR1 and CDR2 (germline): SGHTA, FQGNSA. The CDR3 is 15 amino acids. The CDR3 loop reads CASNLKGPGDNEQFF. The CDR3, as DNA: TGTGCCAGCAACCTCAAAGGGCCGGGAGACAATGAGCAGTTCTTC.

The V call is TRBV19, the J call TRBJ1-1; weak D call: TRBD1 (5 bases). Germline V CDR1 and CDR2: LNHDA, SQIVND (reference sequence). V dropped 3 bases and J dropped 1 base, with 9 bases sitting between them. The CDR3 is 14 residues long. The CDR3 reads CASSMQGPNTEAFF. The CDR3 nucleotides are TGTGCCAGTAGTATGCAGGGCCCGAACACTGAAGCTTTCTTT.

The CDR3 sequence: CATSHRTGFNSGNTIYF. In nucleotides, the CDR3 is TGTGCCACCAGCCACAGGACAGGCTTCAACTCTGGAAACACCATATATTTT. The chain recombines TRBV15 with TRBJ1-3, with 7 bases that match TRBD1. CDR1 is LNHNV, CDR2 YYDKDF, per germline (reference sequence). V lost 5 bases to trimming and J lost 0 bases; unmatched junction nucleotides: 10. This CDR3 contains 17 residues.

CDR3 in amino acids: CASSPGGQGYEQYF. The CDR3 DNA reads as TGTGCCAGCAGCCCGGGGGGACAGGGCTACGAGCAGTACTTC. This rearrangement joins TRBV7-9 to TRBJ2-7; the match to TRBD1 covers 9 bases. J was trimmed by 3 bases and V by 5 bases; bases with no gene match: 5. The CDR3 extends over 14 amino acids. The germline gives CDR1 SEHNR, CDR2 FQNEAQ (reference sequence).

This chain joins TRBV4-3 and TRBJ2-1; TRBD2 matches at 11 bases. Trimming removed 4 bases from V and 0 bases from J; junction bases left unmatched: 11. Germline V gene sequence: CDR1 LGHNA, CDR2 YSLEER. The CDR3 runs 19 residues. CDR3 in DNA: TGCGCCAGCAGCCCCACACTAGCGGGAGCCTTAAGCTCCTACAATGAGCAGTTCTTC. Amino acids: CASSPTLAGALSSYNEQFF.

V gene TRBV5-1 combines with J gene TRBJ2-3; TRBD1 matches at 9 bases. J gave up 4 bases and V 8 bases, and 5 bases lay outside the gene matches. CDR1 SGHRS and CDR2 YFSETQ come from the germline V gene. This CDR3 spans 13 amino acids. The CDR3 protein is CASGTGPSDTQYF. CDR3 sequence (DNA): TGCGCCAGTGGGACAGGGCCATCAGATACGCAGTATTTT.

The J gene is TRBJ2-3, the V gene TRBV5-4; D is uncertain. Germline V lookup: CDR1 SGHNT, CDR2 YYREEE (reference sequence). The CDR3 sequence is 15 residues long. Trimming took off 0 bases at V and 2 bases at J, with 10 bases between the two ends. The CDR3: CASSLEAPPTDTQYF. DNA of the CDR3: TGTGCCAGCAGCTTGGAAGCCCCGCCCACAGATACGCAGTATTTT.

The J gene is TRBJ2-3, the V gene TRBV9, with 11 bases fitting TRBD2. Looked up from germline, CDR1 is SGDLS and CDR2 is YYNGEE. V lost 3 bases to trimming and J lost 3 bases; unmatched junction nucleotides: 6. The CDR3 runs 16 residues. The CDR3 DNA reads TGTGCCAGCAGCGCACCGGGACTAGCGGTGACAGATACGCAGTATTTT. Amino acids: CASSAPGLAVTDTQYF. Drawing the rest from reference TRBV9 and TRBJ2-3, the complete variable domain is DSGVTQTPKHLITATGQRVTLRCSPRSGDLSVYWYQQSLDQGLQFLIQYYNGEERAKGNILERFSAQQFPDLHSELNLSSLELGDSALYFCASSAPGLAVTDTQYFGPGTRLTVL.

This clone has just one count. V is TRBV6-6 and J is TRBJ1-2, with a weak D call TRBD1 (6 bases). CDR1 and CDR2 from the germline V gene are MNHNY and SVGAGI (reference sequence). The CDR3 has 13 residues. V was pared by 10 bases and J by 5 bases, with 17 bases between. The CDR3 here is CATQQGLLYGYTF. The DNA of the CDR3 is TGTGCCACCCAACAGGGACTACTTTATGGCTACACCTTC.

The J gene is TRBJ2-1, the V gene TRBV7-9, with a weak D call TRBD2 (6 bases). Between the trimmed V and J ends, which lost 1 base and 3 bases, there was a span of 13 bases. Per germline, CDR1 SEHNR and CDR2 FQNEAQ (reference sequence). The CDR3 consists of 16 residues. As DNA, the CDR3 is TGTGCCAGCAGCTTAGTGGGGGGTCGTTACTACAATGAGCAGTTCTTC. Protein product: CASSLVGGRYYNEQFF.

The sample holds a few counts of this clone. This sequence joins TRBV7-3 and TRBJ2-2; D remains unclear. The germline gives CDR1 SGHTA, CDR2 FQGTGA. CDR3 size: 14 residues. The V and J ends lost 4 bases and 4 bases respectively, with 10 bases between them. The chain's CDR3 is CASSSPSSTGELFF. CDR3 coding DNA: TGTGCCAGCAGCTCGCCCTCGAGCACCGGGGAGCTGTTTTTT.

The chain uses TRBV15 and TRBJ2-7, with 11 nucleotides matching TRBD2. The CDR3 covers 15 residues. Germline V gene lookup returns CDR1 LNHNV and CDR2 YYDKDF (reference sequence). V shed 5 bases, J shed 6 bases, and the junction held 9 bases outside the gene matches. CDR3 nucleotides: TGTGCCACCAGCTCCCGACTAGCGGGGATCGGCGAGCAGTACTTC. Encoded protein: CATSSRLAGIGEQYF.

This sequence joins TRBV7-3 and TRBJ2-5, with 12 bases aligning to TRBD2. Germline CDR1 is SGHTA and CDR2 is FQGTGA. There are 15 residues in the CDR3. Germline trimming cut 5 bases from V and 2 bases from J; bases unmatched to any gene: 3. Here the CDR3 DNA reads TGTGCCAGCAGCCCCGGACTAGCGGGACAAGAGACCCAGTACTTC. Translation: CASSPGLAGQETQYF.

The chain has TRBV7-2 and TRBJ2-1; tentatively, D is TRBD2 (5 bases). The CDR3 runs 14 residues. V was shortened by 4 bases and J by 2 bases, with 9 bases between the two germline ends. In germline, CDR1 is SGHTA, CDR2 FQGNSA. Here the CDR3 DNA reads TGTGCCAGCAGCTACACGGGGACCTACAATGAGCAGTTCTTC. As protein: CASSYTGTYNEQFF.

This chain links TRBV18 with TRBJ2-1, with D perhaps TRBD2 (6 bases). The CDR3 is 14 residues long. Germline CDR1 KGHSH, CDR2 LQKENI. V lost 2 bases to trimming and J lost 4 bases, with 9 bases between them. The CDR3 loop reads CASSPSSEYNEQFF. The CDR3 coding sequence is TGTGCCAGCTCACCATCTAGCGAGTACAATGAGCAGTTCTTC.

J is TRBJ1-2 and V is TRBV19; D gene unclear. The CDR3 extends over 14 amino acids. Germline V lookup: CDR1 LNHDA, CDR2 SQIVND (reference sequence). Trimming removed 1 base from V and 8 bases from J, with 14 bases in between. The CDR3 loop reads CASSIVGPGAGYTF. The CDR3 coding sequence is TGTGCCAGTAGTATAGTGGGCCCTGGTGCGGGCTACACCTTC.

There are a few counts of this clone. The chain is built from TRBV18 and TRBJ1-1; tentative D call: TRBD1 (6 bases). The CDR3 is made up of 13 amino acids. V was cut by 3 bases and J by 1 base, with 6 bases left in between. Germline V gives CDR1 KGHSH, CDR2 LQKENI. CDR3 sequence (DNA): TGTGCCAGCTCACCGGGACAGAACACTGAAGCTTTCTTT. It encodes CASSPGQNTEAFF.

The chain links TRBV19 to TRBJ2-3, with TRBD2 as a possible D gene (6 bases). The V end was cut by 5 bases, the J end by 2 bases, with 8 bases between. Germline V gene lookup returns CDR1 LNHDA and CDR2 SQIVND (reference sequence). This CDR3 region has 13 residues. In DNA, the CDR3 is TGTGCCAGTAGTCGGGGACTCACAGATACGCAGTATTTT. As protein: CASSRGLTDTQYF.

V is TRBV19 and J is TRBJ2-1, with 7 bases fitting TRBD1. This CDR3 is 15 amino acids long. With V trimmed by 8 bases and J by 9 bases, 16 bases remained unmatched. Germline values: CDR1 LNHDA, CDR2 SQIVND (reference sequence). CDR3 region: CASSGRQGLGGEQFF. Here the CDR3 DNA reads TGTGCCAGTTCCGGTCGACAGGGTCTAGGCGGTGAGCAGTTCTTC.

The gene calls are TRBV25-1 and TRBJ2-1; 9 nucleotides match TRBD2. The V gene's germline CDR1 is MGHDK and CDR2 SYGVNS. The junction had 4 bases not matched to a gene; V was cut back by 1 base and J by 0 bases. CDR3 length: 17 amino acids. Here the CDR3 reads CASSESVSGSSYNEQFF. The CDR3 DNA sequence: TGTGCCAGCAGTGAATCTGTTAGCGGGAGCTCCTACAATGAGCAGTTCTTC. Full variable domain (outside the CDR3, taken from reference TRBV25-1 and TRBJ2-1): EADIYQTPRYLVIGTGKKITLECSQTMGHDKMYWYQQDPGMELHLIHYSYGVNSTEKGDLSSESTVSRIRTEHFPLTLESARPSHTSQYLCASSESVSGSSYNEQFFGPGTRLTVL.

This CDR3 reads CASSRERNSPLHF. For the CDR3, the DNA is TGTGCCAGCAGTAGAGAACGCAATTCACCCCTCCACTTT. This rearrangement joins TRBV2 to TRBJ1-6; D not certain. Trimming cost V 5 bases and J 7 bases, with 9 bases left between them. The length of the CDR3 is 13 residues. Germline V gives CDR1 SNHLY, CDR2 FYNNEI.

The genes are TRBV5-1 and TRBJ2-1; D is undetermined. The V end lost 0 bases, the J end lost 7 bases, and 8 bases lay between the germline ends. The CDR3 runs to 13 residues. Germline V gene lookup returns CDR1 SGHRS and CDR2 YFSETQ. The CDR3 coding sequence is TGCGCCAGCAGCTTGGATGGGCTGAATGAGCAGTTCTTC. It is translated as CASSLDGLNEQFF.

The V gene is TRBV10-1, the J gene TRBJ2-3, with 11 nucleotides matching TRBD2. The V gene's germline CDR1 is WNHNN and CDR2 SYGVQD (reference sequence). The V segment lost 5 bases and the J segment 2 bases; nucleotides outside the gene matches: 12. This CDR3 spans 18 amino acids. The CDR3 nucleotides are TGCGCCAGCAGTAGGATAGCGGGAGGGCCGCTTGACACAGATACGCAGTATTTT. Protein sequence: CASSRIAGGPLDTDTQYF.

This rearrangement joins TRBV27 to TRBJ1-1; D might be TRBD1 (6 bases). The CDR3 length is 13 residues. The germline CDR1 and CDR2 sequences are MNHEY and SMNVEV (reference sequence). The ends were cut back, 3 bases at V and 7 bases at J, with 12 bases in the middle. In nucleotides, the CDR3 is TGTGCCAGCAGTTTTGGGGGCCCGGGTGAAGCTTTCTTT. Its translation: CASSFGGPGEAFF.

This sequence joins TRBV3-1 (or the pseudogene TRBV3-2) and TRBJ1-4, with D perhaps TRBD1 (6 bases). This CDR3 spans 15 amino acids. The V end was cut by 3 bases, the J end by 5 bases, with 13 bases between. Germline V gives CDR1 LGHDT, CDR2 YNNKEL (reference sequence). CDR3 DNA sequence: TGTGCCAGCAGCCAGCGAACAGGGATCAATGAAAAACTGTTTTTT. As protein: CASSQRTGINEKLFF.

This clone was seen more than once but under ten times. The rearrangement uses TRBV7-2 and TRBJ1-1, with 7 bases lining up with TRBD1. This CDR3 is 14 amino acids long. Germline V gene lookup returns CDR1 SGHTA and CDR2 FQGNSA. J gave up 6 bases and V 6 bases, and 10 bases lay outside the gene matches. CDR3 DNA: TGTGCCAGCAGGTCGGGACAGTCGGGGCCTGAAGCTTTCTTT. Protein: CASRSGQSGPEAFF.